This T cell receptor (beta chain) stems from a study of T-cell reconstitution after alpha-beta-depleted transplantation in children. Germline V gene lookup returns CDR1 MGHDK and CDR2 SYGVNS. The CDR3 runs to 11 residues. The V end lost 3 bases, the J end lost 2 bases, and 2 bases lay between the germline ends. This sample's TCRbeta library carried unique molecular identifier barcodes. Via MiXCR, TCRdb re-called the PCR reads, giving one row per CDR3 protein. The sample records 550,000 to 600,000 distinct CDR3 sequences, more than 20% being singletons. Overall study results and limits: One year post-transplant, T-cell counts and diversity were largely derived from T cells produced anew.

This clonotype was recorded a few times. Antigen: not known. With a much larger clone just one base away, this may be a read error. The sequence was obtained from a boy under three years old who had a stem cell transplant for acute myeloid leukemia, so the T cells may come from the graft donor. J is TRBJ2-7 and V is TRBV25-1; no clear D. Sequenced here: PBMCs, mostly from graft donor cells, sampled 360 days after TCRalphabeta/CD19-depleted stem cell transplant. Here the CDR3 DNA reads TGTGCCAGCAGTGACACCTACGAGCAGTACTTC. It is translated as CASSDTYEQYF.